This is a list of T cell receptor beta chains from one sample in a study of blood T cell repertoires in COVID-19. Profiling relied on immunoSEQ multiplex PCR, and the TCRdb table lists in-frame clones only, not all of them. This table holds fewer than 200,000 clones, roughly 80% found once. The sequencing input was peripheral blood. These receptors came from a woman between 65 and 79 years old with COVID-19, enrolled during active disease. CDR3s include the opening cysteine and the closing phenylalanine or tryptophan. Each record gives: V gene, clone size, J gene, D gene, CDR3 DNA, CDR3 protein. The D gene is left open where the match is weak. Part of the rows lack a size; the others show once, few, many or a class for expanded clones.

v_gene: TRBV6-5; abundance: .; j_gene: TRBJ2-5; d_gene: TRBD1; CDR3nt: TGTGCCAGCAGTTTTCAGGGGGTTGGGGAGACCCAGTACTTC; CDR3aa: CASSFQGVGETQYF
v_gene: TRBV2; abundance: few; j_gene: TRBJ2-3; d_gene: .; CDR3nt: TGTGCCAGCAGCCTACGGTGGACAGATACGCAGTATTTT; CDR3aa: CASSLRWTDTQYF
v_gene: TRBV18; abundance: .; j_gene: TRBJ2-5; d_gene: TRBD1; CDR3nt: TGTGCCAGCTCACCACAGGGGGCTCAAGAGACCCAGTACTTC; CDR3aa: CASSPQGAQETQYF
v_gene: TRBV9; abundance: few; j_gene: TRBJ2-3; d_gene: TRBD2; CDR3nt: TGTGCCAGCAGCGTAGGTATAGCGGGAACGTTCACAGATACGCAGTATTTT; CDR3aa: CASSVGIAGTFTDTQYF
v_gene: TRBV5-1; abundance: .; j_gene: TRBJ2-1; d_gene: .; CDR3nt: TGCGCCAGCAGTTCACGGGATGAGCAGTTCTTC; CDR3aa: CASSSRDEQFF
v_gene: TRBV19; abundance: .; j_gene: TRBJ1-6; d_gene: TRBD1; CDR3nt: TGTGCCAGCTCTACAGGACAGGTGCGCAATTCACCCCTCCACTTT; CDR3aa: CASSTGQVRNSPLHF
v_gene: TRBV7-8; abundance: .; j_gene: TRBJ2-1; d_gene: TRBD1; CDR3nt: TGTGCCAGCAGCTCCTCGGAGGATAAACAGGGGGCCCTGTGGTACAATGAGCAGTTCTTC; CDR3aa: CASSSSEDKQGALWYNEQFF
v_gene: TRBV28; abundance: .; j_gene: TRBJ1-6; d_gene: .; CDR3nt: TGTGCCAGCGGGAATGGGGGCGAAATATATAATTCACCCCTCCACTTT; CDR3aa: CASGNGGEIYNSPLHF
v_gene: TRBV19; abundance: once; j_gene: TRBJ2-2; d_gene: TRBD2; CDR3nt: TGTGCCAGTAGTATAGTTCGCAGCGGGGGGAACACCGGGGAGCTGTTTTTT; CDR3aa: CASSIVRSGGNTGELFF
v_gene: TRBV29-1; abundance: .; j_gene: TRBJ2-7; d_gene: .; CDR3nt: TGCAGCGTCCGATGGCAGGGGTTGAGGGAGCAGTACTTC; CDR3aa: CSVRWQGLREQYF
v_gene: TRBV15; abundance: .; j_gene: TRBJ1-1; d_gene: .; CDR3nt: TGTGCCACCAGCAGAGATCTAGAAGCTTTCTTT; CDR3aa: CATSRDLEAFF
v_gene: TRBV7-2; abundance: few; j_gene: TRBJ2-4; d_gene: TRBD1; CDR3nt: TGTGCCAGCAGCTCGGACAGGGGGAACATTCAGTACTTC; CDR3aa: CASSSDRGNIQYF
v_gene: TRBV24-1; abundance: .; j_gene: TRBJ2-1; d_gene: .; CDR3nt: TGTGCCACCAGTGATGGGGGGGACATTCTTTCCAGTGAGCAGTTCTTC; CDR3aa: CATSDGGDILSSEQFF
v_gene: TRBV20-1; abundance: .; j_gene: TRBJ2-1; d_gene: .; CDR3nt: TGCAGTGCTAGTCCAGCGGGCTTGTTAAATGAGCAGTTCTTC; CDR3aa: CSASPAGLLNEQFF
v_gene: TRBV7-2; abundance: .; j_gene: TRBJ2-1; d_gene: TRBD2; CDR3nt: TGTGCCAGCGACGAAATGGGCGGGAGCCACAATGAGCAGTTCTTC; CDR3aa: CASDEMGGSHNEQFF
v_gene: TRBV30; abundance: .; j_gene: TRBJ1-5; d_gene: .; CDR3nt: TGTGCCTATACCCTTGGGGAGATCAATCAGCCCCAGCATTTT; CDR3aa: CAYTLGEINQPQHF
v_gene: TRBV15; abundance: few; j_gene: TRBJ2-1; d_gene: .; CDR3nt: TGTGCCACCAGCAGAATAGCGTCGAGCTCCTACAATGAGCAGTTCTTC; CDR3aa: CATSRIASSSYNEQFF
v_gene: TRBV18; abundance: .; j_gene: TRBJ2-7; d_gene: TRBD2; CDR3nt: TGTGCCAGCTCACCGAACCCGGGAGGTAACGAGCAGTACTTC; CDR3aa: CASSPNPGGNEQYF
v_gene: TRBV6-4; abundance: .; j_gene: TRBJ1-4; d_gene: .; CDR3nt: TGTGCCAGCAGTGATCTGGCTCCCTGGCCTGAAAAACTGTTTTTT; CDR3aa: CASSDLAPWPEKLFF
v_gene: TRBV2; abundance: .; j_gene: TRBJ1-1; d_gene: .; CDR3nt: TGTGCCAGCAGCTCCCGCCCGGGTTTGACTGAAGCTTTCTTT; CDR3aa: CASSSRPGLTEAFF
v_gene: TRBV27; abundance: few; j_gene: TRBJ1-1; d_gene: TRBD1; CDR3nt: TGTGCCAGCAGTGTCAGGGGGCTTACGGAAGCTTTCTTT; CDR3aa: CASSVRGLTEAFF
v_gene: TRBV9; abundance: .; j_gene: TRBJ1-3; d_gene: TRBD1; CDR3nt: TGTGCCAGCAGCGGGGACAGAGTATCCTCTGGAAACACCATATATTTT; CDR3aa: CASSGDRVSSGNTIYF
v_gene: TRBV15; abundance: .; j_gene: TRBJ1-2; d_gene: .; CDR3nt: TGTGCCACCAGCAGCTCCTACGACAGGAGCAACTATGGCTACACCTTC; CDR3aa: CATSSSYDRSNYGYTF
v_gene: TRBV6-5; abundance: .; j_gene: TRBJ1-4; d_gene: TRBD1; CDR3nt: TGTGCCAGCAGTTACTCGGACAGGGGTGGTGAAAAACTGTTTTTT; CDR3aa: CASSYSDRGGEKLFF
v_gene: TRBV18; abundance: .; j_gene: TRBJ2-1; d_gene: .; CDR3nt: TGTGCCAGCTCACCATTACTGAGCTCCTACAATGAGCAGTTCTTC; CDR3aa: CASSPLLSSYNEQFF
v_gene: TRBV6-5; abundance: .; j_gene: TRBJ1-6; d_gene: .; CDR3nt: TGTGCCAGCAGTTACCTTGTTGGGGCAGGGTGGACACCCCTCCACTTT; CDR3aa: CASSYLVGAGWTPLHF
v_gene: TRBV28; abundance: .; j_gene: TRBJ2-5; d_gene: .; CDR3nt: TGTGCCAGCAGTCCTATCAAAGAGACCCAGTACTTC; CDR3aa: CASSPIKETQYF
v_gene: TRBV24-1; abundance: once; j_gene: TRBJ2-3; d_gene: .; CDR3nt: TGTGCCACTGGAGCCGGGAGCCTCACAGATACGCAGTATTTT; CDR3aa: CATGAGSLTDTQYF
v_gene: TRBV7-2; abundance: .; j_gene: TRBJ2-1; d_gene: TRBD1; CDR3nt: TGTGCCAGCAGCACCGATCAACAGGGGACGCAGTTCTTC; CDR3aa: CASSTDQQGTQFF
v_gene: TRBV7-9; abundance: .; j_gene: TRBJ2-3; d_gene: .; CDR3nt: TGTGCCAGCAGCTTGAGGACGGGAGCAGATACGCAGTATTTT; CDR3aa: CASSLRTGADTQYF
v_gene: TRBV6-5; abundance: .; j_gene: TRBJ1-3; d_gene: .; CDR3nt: TGTGCCAGCAGTTACTCGGGCTTTGGAAACACCATATATTTT; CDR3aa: CASSYSGFGNTIYF
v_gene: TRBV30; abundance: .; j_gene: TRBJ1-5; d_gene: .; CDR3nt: TGTGCCTGGACAAGGAGCGACAATCAGCCCCAGCATTTT; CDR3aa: CAWTRSDNQPQHF
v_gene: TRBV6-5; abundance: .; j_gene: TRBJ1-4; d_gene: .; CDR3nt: TGTGCCAGCAGTTATTTGTCAGGGTTAACTAATGAAAAACTGTTTTTT; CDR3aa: CASSYLSGLTNEKLFF
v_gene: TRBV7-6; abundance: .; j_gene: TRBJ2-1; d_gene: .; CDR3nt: TGTGCCAGCAGCTCGAGCAGGGAAACTTCACTCAGCAATGAGCAGTTCTTC; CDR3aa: CASSSSRETSLSNEQFF
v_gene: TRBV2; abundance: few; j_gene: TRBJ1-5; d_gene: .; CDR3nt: TGTGCCAGCGCGGGTAGCCGCAATCAGCCCCAGCATTTT; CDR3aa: CASAGSRNQPQHF
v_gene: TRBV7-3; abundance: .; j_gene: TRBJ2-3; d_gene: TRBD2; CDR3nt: TGTGCCAGCAGCGCGGGGACTAGCGCTAGCACAGATACGCAGTATTTT; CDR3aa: CASSAGTSASTDTQYF
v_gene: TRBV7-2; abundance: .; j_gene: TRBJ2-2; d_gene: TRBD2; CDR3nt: TGTGCCAGCAGCTCATCTAGCGGGGCAACGAACACCGGGGAGCTGTTTTTT; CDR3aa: CASSSSSGATNTGELFF
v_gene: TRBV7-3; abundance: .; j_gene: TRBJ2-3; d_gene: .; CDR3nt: TGTGCCAGCAGCTCCCCGGGTCGCGGGGCCACAGATACGCAGTATTTT; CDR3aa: CASSSPGRGATDTQYF
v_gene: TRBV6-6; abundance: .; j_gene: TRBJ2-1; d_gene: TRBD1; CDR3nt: TGTGCCAGCAGTTACACAGGGACAGTAAACAATGAGCAGTTCTTC; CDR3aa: CASSYTGTVNNEQFF
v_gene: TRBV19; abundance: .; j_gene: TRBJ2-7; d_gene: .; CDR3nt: TGTGCCAGTACCAAGACAGGCGCCCCTACCTACGAGCAGTACTTC; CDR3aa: CASTKTGAPTYEQYF
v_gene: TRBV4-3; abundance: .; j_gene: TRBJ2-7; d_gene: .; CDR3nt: TGCGCCAGCAGCCAAGAGCGGGCCTACGAGCAGTACTTC; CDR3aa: CASSQERAYEQYF
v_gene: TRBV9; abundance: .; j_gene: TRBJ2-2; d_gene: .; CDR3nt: TGTGCCAGCAGCGTAGTCGTGGGAGCGGGCACCGGGGAGCTGTTTTTT; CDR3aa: CASSVVVGAGTGELFF
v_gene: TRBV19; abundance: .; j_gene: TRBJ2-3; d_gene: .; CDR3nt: TGTGCCAGTAGTACCGACAGTCCCATGCGGGGTACGCAGTATTTT; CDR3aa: CASSTDSPMRGTQYF
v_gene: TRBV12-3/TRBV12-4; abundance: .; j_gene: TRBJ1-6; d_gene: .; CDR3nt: TGTGCCAGCACCACCTGGGGGGGATCACCCCTCCACTTT; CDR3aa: CASTTWGGSPLHF
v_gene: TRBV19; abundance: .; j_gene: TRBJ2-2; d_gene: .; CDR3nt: TGTGCCAGTAGTGCTGACCGTAGGACAACCGGGGAGCTGTTTTTT; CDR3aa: CASSADRRTTGELFF
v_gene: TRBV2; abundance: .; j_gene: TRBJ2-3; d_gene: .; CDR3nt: TGTGCCAGCAGTGAATCATTACAGGGAACAGATACGCAGTATTTT; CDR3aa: CASSESLQGTDTQYF
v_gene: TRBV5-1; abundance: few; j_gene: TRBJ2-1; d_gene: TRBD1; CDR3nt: TGCGCCAGCAGAGTGGGGGACAGGGGTTACAATGAGCAGTTCTTC; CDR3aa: CASRVGDRGYNEQFF
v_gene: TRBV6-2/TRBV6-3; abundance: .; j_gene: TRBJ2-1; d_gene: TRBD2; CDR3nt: TGTGCCAGCAGTTACTCTACGGGAGGGCCAGGGGAGCAGTTCTTC; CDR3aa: CASSYSTGGPGEQFF
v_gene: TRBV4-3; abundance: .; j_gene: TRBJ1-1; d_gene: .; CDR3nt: TGCGCCAGCAGCTCCCGGGATCCATCAAAAATTACTGAAGCTTTCTTT; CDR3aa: CASSSRDPSKITEAFF
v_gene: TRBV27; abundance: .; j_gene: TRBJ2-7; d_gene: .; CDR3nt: TGTGCCAGCAGTTCGAGGAGCTCCTACGAGCAGTACTTC; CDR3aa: CASSSRSSYEQYF
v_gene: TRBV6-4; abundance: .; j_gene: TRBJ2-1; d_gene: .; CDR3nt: TGTGCCAGCAGTGTCATCCGGGGGTATGAGCAGTTCTTC; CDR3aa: CASSVIRGYEQFF
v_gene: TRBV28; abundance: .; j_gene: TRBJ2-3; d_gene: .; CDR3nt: TGTGCCAGCAGTTTACTAGCCGGCACAGATACGCAGTATTTT; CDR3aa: CASSLLAGTDTQYF